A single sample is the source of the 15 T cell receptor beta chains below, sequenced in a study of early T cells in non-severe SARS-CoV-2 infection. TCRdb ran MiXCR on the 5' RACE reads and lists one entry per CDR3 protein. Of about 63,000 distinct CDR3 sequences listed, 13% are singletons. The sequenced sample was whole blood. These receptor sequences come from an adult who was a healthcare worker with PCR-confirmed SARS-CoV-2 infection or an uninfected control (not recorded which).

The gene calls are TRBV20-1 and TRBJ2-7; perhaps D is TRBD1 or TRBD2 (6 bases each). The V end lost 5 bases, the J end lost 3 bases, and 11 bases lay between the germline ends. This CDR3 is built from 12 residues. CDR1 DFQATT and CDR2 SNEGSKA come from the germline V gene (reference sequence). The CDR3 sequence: CSAPKGGYEQYF. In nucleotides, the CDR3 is TGCAGTGCTCCGAAGGGGGGCTACGAGCAGTACTTC.

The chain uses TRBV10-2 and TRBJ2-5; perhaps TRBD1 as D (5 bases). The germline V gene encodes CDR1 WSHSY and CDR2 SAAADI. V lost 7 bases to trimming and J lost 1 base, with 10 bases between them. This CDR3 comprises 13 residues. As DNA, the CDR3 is TGCGCCAGCAAACTTAGGGGCCAAGAGACCCAGTACTTC. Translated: CASKLRGQETQYF.

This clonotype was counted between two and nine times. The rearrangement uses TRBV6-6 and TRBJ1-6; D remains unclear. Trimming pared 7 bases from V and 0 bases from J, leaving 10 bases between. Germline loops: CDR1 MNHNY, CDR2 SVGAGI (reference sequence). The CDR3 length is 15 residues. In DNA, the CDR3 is TGTGCCAGCACCGACGGGCGCTCCTATAATTCACCCCTCCACTTT. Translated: CASTDGRSYNSPLHF.

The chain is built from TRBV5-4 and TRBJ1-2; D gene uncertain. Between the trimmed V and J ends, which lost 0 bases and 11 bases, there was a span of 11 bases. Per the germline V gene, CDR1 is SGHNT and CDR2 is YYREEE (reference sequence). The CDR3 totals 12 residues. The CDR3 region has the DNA TGTGCCAGCAGCTTGGATGAGTCTGGATACACCTTC. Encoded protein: CASSLDESGYTF.

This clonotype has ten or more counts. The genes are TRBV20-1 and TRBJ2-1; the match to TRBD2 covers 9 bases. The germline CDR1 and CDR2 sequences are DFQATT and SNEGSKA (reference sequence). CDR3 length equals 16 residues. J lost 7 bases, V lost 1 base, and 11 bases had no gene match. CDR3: CSARALVAGGWNEQFF. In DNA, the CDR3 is TGCAGTGCTAGAGCCCTAGTGGCGGGGGGGTGGAATGAGCAGTTCTTC.

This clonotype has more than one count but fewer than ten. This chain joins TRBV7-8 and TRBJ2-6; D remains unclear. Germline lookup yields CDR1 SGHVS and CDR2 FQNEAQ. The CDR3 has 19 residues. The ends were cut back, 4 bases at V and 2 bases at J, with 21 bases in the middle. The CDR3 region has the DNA TGTGCCAGCAGCTCAGAAGGGCATCTTCGCCTAGCTGGGGCCAACGTCCTGACTTTC. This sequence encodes CASSSEGHLRLAGANVLTF. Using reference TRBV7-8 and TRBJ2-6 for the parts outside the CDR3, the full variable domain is GAGVSQSPRYKVAKRGQDVALRCDPISGHVSLFWYQQALGQGPEFLTYFQNEAQLDKSGLPSDRFFAERPEGSVSTLKIQRTQQEDSAVYLCASSSEGHLRLAGANVLTFGAGSRLTVL.

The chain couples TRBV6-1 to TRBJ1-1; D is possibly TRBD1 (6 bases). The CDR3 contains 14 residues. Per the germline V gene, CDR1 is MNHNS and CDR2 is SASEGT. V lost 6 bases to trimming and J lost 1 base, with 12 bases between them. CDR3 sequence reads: CASSLEGENTEAFF. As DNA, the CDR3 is TGTGCCAGCAGCCTCGAGGGGGAGAACACTGAAGCTTTCTTT.

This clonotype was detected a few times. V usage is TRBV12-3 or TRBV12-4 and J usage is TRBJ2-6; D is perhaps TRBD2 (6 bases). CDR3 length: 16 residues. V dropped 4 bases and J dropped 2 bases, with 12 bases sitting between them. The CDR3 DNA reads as TGTGCCAGCAGTTCCCGTGGAGGGACTGGGGCCAACGTCCTGACTTTC. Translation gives CASSSRGGTGANVLTF.

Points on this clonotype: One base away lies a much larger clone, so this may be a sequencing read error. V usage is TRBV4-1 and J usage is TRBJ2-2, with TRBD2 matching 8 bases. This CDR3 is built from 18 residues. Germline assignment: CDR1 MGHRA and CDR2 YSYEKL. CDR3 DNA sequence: TGCGCCAGCAGCCAAGTGAGCGGGGGCCTCCGTGAAACCGGGGCGCTGTTTTTT. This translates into CASSQVSGGLRETGALFF.

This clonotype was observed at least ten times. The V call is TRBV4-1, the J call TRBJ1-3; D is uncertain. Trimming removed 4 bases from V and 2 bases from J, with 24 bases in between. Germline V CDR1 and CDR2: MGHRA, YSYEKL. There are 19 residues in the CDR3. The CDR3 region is CASSREAQAPLGAGNTIYF. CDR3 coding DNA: TGCGCCAGCAGCCGAGAAGCCCAGGCCCCCCTTGGGGCTGGAAACACCATATATTTT.

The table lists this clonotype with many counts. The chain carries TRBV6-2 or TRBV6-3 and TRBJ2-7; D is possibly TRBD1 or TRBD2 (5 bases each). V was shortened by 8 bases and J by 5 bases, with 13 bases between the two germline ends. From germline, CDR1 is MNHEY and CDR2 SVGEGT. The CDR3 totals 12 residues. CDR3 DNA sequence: TGTGCCAGCCGGGACCCCCCCAACGAGCAGTACTTC. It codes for CASRDPPNEQYF.

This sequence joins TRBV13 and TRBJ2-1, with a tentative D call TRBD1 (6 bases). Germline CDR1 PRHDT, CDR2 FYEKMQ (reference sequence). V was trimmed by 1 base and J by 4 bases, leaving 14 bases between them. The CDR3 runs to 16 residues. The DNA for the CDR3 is TGTGCCAGCAGCTTAGCCGGACAGAATACTTACAATGAGCAGTTCTTC. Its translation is CASSLAGQNTYNEQFF. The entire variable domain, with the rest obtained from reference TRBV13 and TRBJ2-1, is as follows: AAGVIQSPRHLIKEKRETATLKCYPIPRHDTVYWYQQGPGQDPQFLISFYEKMQSDKGSIPDRFSAQQFSDYHSELNMSSLELGDSALYFCASSLAGQNTYNEQFFGPGTRLTVL.

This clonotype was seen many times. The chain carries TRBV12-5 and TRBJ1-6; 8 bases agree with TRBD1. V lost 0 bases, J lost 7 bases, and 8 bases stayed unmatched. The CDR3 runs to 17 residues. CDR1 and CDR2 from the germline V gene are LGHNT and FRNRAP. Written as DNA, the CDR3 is TGTGCTAGTGGTTTGGTCCTTGGGACAGGAGGAAATTCACCCCTCCACTTT. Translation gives CASGLVLGTGGNSPLHF.

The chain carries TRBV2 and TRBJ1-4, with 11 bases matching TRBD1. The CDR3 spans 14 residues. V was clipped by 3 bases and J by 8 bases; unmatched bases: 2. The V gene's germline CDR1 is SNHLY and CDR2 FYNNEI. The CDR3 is CASSDWTGGEKLFF. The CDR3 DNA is TGTGCCAGCAGTGACTGGACAGGGGGCGAAAAACTGTTTTTT.

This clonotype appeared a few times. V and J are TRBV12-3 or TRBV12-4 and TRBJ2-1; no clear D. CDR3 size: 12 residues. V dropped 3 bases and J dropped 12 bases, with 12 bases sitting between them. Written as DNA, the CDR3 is TGTGCCAGCAGTTTTGGTTCTATTGGGCAGTTCTTC. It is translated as CASSFGSIGQFF.